This T cell receptor beta chain was identified during a study of CD8 T cells in Susac syndrome. The T cells that were sequenced for TCR beta were CD8+ and CD4+ cells from blood. The multiple sclerosis controls were treatment-naive patients affected by stable or active relapsing-remitting disease. cDNA came from about 0.5 to 1 ug RNA primed by random hexamers. The CDR3 of TCR beta was amplified by immunoSEQ multiplex PCR across 54 Vbeta and 13 Jbeta. TCRdb redid the calling of the immunoSEQ multiplex PCR reads with MiXCR, one entry per CDR3 protein. Of around 140,000 distinct CDR3 sequences in the sample, around 85% are singletons; the top ten hold roughly 0.48%. Concerning this clonotype itself: Its antigen is unidentified.

Germline V gene data show CDR1 as LNHDA and CDR2 as SQIVND (reference sequence). The CDR3 contains 15 residues. V shed 3 bases and J shed 4 bases, with 13 bases lying between them. Study conclusions and caveats: It was acknowledged by the study that relatively few individuals were included in its TCR sequencing and HLA analysis.

Sequencing was done on a sample of CD8+ T cells from PBMCs. The chain combines TRBV19 with TRBJ1-5, with D tentatively TRBD1 (5 bases). This clonotype was sampled from a human donor with multiple sclerosis. The CDR3 DNA follows: TGTGCCAGTAGTATCGGGGCAGGCGGAAATCAGCCCCAGCATTTT. Residues: CASSIGAGGNQPQHF.